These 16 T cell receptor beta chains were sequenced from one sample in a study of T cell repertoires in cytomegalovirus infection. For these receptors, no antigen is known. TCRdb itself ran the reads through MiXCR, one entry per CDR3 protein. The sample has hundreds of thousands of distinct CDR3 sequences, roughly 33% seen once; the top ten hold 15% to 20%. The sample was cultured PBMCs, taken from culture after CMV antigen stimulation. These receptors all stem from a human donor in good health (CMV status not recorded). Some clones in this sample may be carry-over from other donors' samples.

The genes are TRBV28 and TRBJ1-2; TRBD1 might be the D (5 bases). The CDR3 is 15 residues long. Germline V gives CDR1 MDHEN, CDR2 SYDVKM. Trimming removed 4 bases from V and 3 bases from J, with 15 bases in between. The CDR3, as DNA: TGTGCCAGCAGTTCCACCGGGGCCTGGGACTATGGCTACACCTTC. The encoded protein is CASSSTGAWDYGYTF.

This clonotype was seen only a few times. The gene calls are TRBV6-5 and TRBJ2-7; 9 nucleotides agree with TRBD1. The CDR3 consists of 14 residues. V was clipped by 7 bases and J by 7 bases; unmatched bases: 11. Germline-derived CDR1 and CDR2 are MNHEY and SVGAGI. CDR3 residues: CASTPGQGTNEQYF. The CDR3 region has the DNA TGTGCCAGCACCCCGGGACAGGGAACGAATGAGCAGTACTTC.

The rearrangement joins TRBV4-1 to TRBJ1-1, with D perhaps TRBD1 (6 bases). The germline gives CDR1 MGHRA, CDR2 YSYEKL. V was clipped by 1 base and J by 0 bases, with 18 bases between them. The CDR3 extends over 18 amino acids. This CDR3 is CASSQAGAEGLMNTEAFF. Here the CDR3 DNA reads TGCGCCAGCAGCCAAGCAGGGGCCGAGGGCCTAATGAACACTGAAGCTTTCTTT.

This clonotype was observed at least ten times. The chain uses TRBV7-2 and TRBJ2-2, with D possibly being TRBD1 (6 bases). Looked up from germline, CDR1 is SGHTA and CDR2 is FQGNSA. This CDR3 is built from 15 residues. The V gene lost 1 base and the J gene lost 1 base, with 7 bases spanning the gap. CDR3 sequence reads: CASSLGRGNTGELFF. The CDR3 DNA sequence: TGTGCCAGCAGCTTAGGCAGGGGGAACACCGGGGAGCTGTTTTTT.

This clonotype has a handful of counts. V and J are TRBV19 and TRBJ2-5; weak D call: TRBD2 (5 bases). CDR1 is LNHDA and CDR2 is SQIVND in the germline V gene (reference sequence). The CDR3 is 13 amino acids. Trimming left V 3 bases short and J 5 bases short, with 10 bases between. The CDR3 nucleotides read TGTGCCAGTAGTATGGCGGGTACGGAGACCCAGTACTTC. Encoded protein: CASSMAGTETQYF.

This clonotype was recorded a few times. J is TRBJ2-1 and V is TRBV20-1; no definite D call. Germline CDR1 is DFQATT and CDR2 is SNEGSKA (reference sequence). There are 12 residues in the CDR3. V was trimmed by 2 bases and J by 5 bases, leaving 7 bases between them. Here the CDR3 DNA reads TGCAGTGCTAGACACCCCAACAATGAGCAGTTCTTC. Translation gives CSARHPNNEQFF.

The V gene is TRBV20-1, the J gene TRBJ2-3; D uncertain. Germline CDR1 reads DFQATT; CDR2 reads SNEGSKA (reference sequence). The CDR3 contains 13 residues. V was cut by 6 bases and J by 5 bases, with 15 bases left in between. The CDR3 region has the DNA TGCAGTGCCCCATCCAAAATGATAGATACGCAGTATTTT. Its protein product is CSAPSKMIDTQYF.

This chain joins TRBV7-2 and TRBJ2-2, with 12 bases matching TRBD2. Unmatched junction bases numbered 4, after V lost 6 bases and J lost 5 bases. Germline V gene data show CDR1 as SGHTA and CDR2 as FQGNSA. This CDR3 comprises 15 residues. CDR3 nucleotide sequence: TGTGCCAGCAGGATGACTAGCGGGGGAACCGGGGAGCTGTTTTTT. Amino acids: CASRMTSGGTGELFF.

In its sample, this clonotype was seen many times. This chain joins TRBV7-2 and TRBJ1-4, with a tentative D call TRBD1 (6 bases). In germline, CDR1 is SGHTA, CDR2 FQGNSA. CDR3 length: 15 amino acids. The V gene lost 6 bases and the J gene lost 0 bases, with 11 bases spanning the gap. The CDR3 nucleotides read TGTGCCAGCAGACAGGGACTCACAACTAATGAAAAACTGTTTTTT. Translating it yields CASRQGLTTNEKLFF.

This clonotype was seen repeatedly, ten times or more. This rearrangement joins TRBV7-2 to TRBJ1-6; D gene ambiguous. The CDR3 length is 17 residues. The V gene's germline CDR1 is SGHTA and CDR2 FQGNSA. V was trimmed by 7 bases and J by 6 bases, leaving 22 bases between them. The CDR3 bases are TGTGCCAGCATCCCTGATGCCGGGCCAGGTCTTAATTCACCCCTCCACTTT. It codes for CASIPDAGPGLNSPLHF.

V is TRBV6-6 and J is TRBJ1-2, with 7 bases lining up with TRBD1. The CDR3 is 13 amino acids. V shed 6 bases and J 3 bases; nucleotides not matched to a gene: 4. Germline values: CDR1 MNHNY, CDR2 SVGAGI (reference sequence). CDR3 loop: CASRQGSDYGYTF. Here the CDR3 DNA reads TGTGCCAGCAGACAGGGGTCGGACTATGGCTACACCTTC.

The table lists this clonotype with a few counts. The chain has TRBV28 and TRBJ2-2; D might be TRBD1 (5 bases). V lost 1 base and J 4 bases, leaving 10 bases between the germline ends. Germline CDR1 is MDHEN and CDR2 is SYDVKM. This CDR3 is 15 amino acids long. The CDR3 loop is CASSLYRKATGELFF. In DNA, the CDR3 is TGTGCCAGCAGTTTATACAGGAAAGCCACCGGGGAGCTGTTTTTT.

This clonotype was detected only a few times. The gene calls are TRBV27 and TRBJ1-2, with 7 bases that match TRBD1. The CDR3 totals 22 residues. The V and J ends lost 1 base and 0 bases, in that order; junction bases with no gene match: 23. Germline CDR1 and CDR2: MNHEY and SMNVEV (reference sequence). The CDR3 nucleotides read TGTGCCAGCAGTTTATTGGCGATTAAGGGAGACAGGGATAGCTCAACTAACTATGGCTACACCTTC. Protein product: CASSLLAIKGDRDSSTNYGYTF.

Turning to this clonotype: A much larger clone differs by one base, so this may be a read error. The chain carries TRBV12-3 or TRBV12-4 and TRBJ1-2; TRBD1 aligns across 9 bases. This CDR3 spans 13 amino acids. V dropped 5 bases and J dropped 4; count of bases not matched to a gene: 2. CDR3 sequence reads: CASSGTGTYGYTF. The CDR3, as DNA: TGTGCCAGCAGTGGGACAGGGACCTATGGCTACACCTTC.

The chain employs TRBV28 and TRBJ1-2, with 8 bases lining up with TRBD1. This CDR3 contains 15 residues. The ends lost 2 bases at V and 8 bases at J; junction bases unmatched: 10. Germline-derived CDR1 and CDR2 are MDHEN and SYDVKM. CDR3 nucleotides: TGTGCCAGCAGTTTAACCGGGACAGGTCGAGGGGGCTACACCTTC. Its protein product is CASSLTGTGRGGYTF.

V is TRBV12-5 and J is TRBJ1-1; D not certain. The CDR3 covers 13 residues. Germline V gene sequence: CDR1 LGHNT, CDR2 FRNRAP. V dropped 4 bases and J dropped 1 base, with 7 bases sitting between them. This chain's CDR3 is CASGSLPNTEAFF. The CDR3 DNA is TGTGCTAGTGGTTCTCTCCCGAACACTGAAGCTTTCTTT. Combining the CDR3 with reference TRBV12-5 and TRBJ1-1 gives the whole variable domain DARVTQTPRHKVTEMGQEVTMRCQPILGHNTVFWYRQTMMQGLELLAYFRNRAPLDDSGMPKDRFSAEMPDATLATLKIQPSEPRDSAVYFCASGSLPNTEAFFGQGTRLTVV.